This T cell receptor beta chain was sequenced for a study of siplizumab effects on memory and regulatory T cells. Assay: immunoSEQ multiplex PCR; the TCRdb copy retains only in-frame clones and omits some. In the table there are about 120,000 clones, around 94% of which are singletons. This CDR3 contains 13 residues. CDR1 and CDR2 (germline): LNHDA, SQIVND (reference sequence). The specimen was non-Treg CD4+ T cells sorted from blood. The V call is TRBV19, the J call TRBJ2-2; 8 nucleotides line up with TRBD2. The clonotype comes from a human donor in good health. The CDR3 loop is CASERESTGELFF. The CDR3 DNA is TGTGCATCCGAGCGGGAGAGCACCGGGGAGCTGTTTTTT.